These 9 T cell receptor beta chains originate from one sample sequenced in a study of cytomegalovirus exposure and HLA in healthy donors. Primers for the PCR totalled 60 Vbeta and 13 Jbeta. Generated by immunoSEQ multiplex PCR, the TCRdb table keeps only in-frame clones and is missing some. This sample has 150,000 to 200,000 clones, with around 80% found just once. Sequencing used PBMCs. These receptors came from a man younger than 40 in good health and CMV-seropositive.

This chain links TRBV29-1 with TRBJ2-3, with D perhaps matching TRBD2 (6 bases). Deletions cut 4 bases from V and 1 base from J, with 15 bases between. The V gene's germline CDR1 is SQVTM and CDR2 ANQGSEA. This CDR3 contains 15 residues. The DNA of the CDR3 is TGCAGCGTTGGTAGAACTAGCACCCGCACAGATACGCAGTATTTT. Encoded protein: CSVGRTSTRTDTQYF.

Only one count was recorded for this clone. The rearrangement joins TRBV5-6 to TRBJ2-7, with TRBD1 identical over 7 bases. CDR1 is SGHDT and CDR2 is YYEEEE in the germline V gene. The length of the CDR3 is 14 residues. J lost 2 bases, V lost 5 bases, and 7 bases had no gene match. The CDR3 loop reads CASSPHDRAYEQYF. CDR3 bases: TGTGCCAGCAGTCCACACGACAGGGCCTACGAGCAGTACTTC.

V usage is TRBV19 and J usage is TRBJ2-1; perhaps TRBD2 as D (6 bases). In germline, CDR1 is LNHDA, CDR2 SQIVND (reference sequence). This CDR3 comprises 15 residues. The ends were cut back, 6 bases at V and 12 bases at J, with 24 bases in the middle. This chain's CDR3 is CASSPPGRGGERQFF. CDR3 DNA sequence: TGTGCCAGTAGCCCCCCTGGGCGCGGCGGGGAACGGCAGTTCTTC.

This sequence joins TRBV4-3 and TRBJ1-1; TRBD1 might be the D (5 bases). Trimming took 2 bases from V and 2 from J, leaving 12 bases between them. Per germline, CDR1 LGHNA and CDR2 YSLEER. The length of the CDR3 is 15 residues. CDR3 protein: CASSQFIQGNTEAFF. The CDR3 coding sequence is TGCGCCAGCAGCCAATTTATTCAGGGAAACACTGAAGCTTTCTTT.

The gene calls are TRBV6-5 and TRBJ2-7; D is perhaps TRBD1 (6 bases). This CDR3 is 15 amino acids long. Trimming left V 6 bases short and J 0 bases short, with 15 bases between. Per germline, CDR1 MNHEY and CDR2 SVGAGI. The DNA for the CDR3 is TGTGCCAGCAGCCGTACAGGGCAGCTCTCCTACGAGCAGTACTTC. Translated: CASSRTGQLSYEQYF.

There are a few counts of this clone. The rearrangement joins TRBV29-1 to TRBJ1-2; a weak D match, TRBD1 (6 bases). The CDR3 contains 14 residues. The V and J ends lost 0 bases and 2 bases respectively, with 10 bases between them. Germline V gene sequence: CDR1 SQVTM, CDR2 ANQGSEA. CDR3 sequence reads: CSVEDRGANYGYTF. As DNA, the CDR3 is TGCAGCGTTGAAGACAGGGGAGCAAACTATGGCTACACCTTC. Based on the CDR3 plus reference TRBV29-1 and TRBJ1-2, the full variable domain is SAVISQKPSRDICQRGTSLTIQCQVDSQVTMMFWYRQQPGQSLTLIATANQGSEATYESGFVIDKFPISRPNLTFSTLTVSNMSPEDSSIYLCSVEDRGANYGYTFGSGTRLTVV.

V and J are TRBV4-1 and TRBJ2-3; D call uncertain. The CDR3 is 14 residues long. Trimming removed 4 bases from V and 1 base from J, with 9 bases in between. Per germline, CDR1 MGHRA and CDR2 YSYEKL. DNA of the CDR3: TGCGCCAGCAGCCGGCTTGAGGGCACAGATACGCAGTATTTT. This gives the protein CASSRLEGTDTQYF.

The chain has TRBV5-1 and TRBJ2-7; a possible D gene is TRBD2 (6 bases). The CDR3 runs 13 residues. Germline values: CDR1 SGHRS, CDR2 YFSETQ. Trimming took 5 bases from V and 3 from J, leaving 12 bases between them. CDR3 sequence (DNA): TGCGCCAGCAGGCCCTCGGACTACTACGAGCAGTACTTC. This sequence encodes CASRPSDYYEQYF. The full variable domain, with the rest looked up from reference TRBV5-1 and TRBJ2-7, is KAGVTQTPRYLIKTRGQQVTLSCSPISGHRSVSWYQQTPGQGLQFLFEYFSETQRNKGNFPGRFSGRQFSNSRSEMNVSTLELGDSALYLCASRPSDYYEQYFGPGTRLTVT.

The CDR3 loop reads CASSPFLGAQETQYF. DNA for the CDR3: TGTGCCAGCAGCCCATTCTTAGGGGCACAAGAGACCCAGTACTTC. The chain combines TRBV7-2 with TRBJ2-5; D is possibly TRBD1 (5 bases). V lost 5 bases, J lost 2 bases, and 15 bases lay in between. Germline V gene data show CDR1 as SGHTA and CDR2 as FQGNSA. This CDR3 spans 15 amino acids.